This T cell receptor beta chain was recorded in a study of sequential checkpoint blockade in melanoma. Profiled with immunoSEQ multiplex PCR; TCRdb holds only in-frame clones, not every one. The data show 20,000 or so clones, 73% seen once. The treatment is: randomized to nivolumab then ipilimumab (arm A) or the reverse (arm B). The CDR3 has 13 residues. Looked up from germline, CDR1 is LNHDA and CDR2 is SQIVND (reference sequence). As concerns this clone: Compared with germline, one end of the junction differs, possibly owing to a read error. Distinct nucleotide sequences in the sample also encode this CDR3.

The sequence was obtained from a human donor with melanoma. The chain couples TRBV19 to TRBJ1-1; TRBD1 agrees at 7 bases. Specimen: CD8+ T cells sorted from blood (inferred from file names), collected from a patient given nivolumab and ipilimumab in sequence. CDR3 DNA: TGCGCCAGTAGTATACAGGGGCACACTGAAGCTTTCTTT. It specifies CASSIQGHTEAFF.